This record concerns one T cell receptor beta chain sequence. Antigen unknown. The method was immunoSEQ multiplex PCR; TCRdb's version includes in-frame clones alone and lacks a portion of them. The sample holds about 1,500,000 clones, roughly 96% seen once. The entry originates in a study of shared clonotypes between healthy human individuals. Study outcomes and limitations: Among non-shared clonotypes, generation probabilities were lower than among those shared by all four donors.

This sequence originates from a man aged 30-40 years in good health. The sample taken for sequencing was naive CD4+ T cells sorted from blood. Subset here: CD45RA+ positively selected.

CDR3 DNA sequence: TGTGCCAGCAGGGACAATGAGCAGTTCTTC. This sequence encodes CASRDNEQFF. The rearrangement links TRBV5-8 to TRBJ2-1, with unresolved D. This CDR3 is built from 10 residues. Trimming pared 5 bases from V and 5 bases from J, leaving 2 bases between. Germline-derived CDR1 and CDR2 are SGHTS and YDEGEE.